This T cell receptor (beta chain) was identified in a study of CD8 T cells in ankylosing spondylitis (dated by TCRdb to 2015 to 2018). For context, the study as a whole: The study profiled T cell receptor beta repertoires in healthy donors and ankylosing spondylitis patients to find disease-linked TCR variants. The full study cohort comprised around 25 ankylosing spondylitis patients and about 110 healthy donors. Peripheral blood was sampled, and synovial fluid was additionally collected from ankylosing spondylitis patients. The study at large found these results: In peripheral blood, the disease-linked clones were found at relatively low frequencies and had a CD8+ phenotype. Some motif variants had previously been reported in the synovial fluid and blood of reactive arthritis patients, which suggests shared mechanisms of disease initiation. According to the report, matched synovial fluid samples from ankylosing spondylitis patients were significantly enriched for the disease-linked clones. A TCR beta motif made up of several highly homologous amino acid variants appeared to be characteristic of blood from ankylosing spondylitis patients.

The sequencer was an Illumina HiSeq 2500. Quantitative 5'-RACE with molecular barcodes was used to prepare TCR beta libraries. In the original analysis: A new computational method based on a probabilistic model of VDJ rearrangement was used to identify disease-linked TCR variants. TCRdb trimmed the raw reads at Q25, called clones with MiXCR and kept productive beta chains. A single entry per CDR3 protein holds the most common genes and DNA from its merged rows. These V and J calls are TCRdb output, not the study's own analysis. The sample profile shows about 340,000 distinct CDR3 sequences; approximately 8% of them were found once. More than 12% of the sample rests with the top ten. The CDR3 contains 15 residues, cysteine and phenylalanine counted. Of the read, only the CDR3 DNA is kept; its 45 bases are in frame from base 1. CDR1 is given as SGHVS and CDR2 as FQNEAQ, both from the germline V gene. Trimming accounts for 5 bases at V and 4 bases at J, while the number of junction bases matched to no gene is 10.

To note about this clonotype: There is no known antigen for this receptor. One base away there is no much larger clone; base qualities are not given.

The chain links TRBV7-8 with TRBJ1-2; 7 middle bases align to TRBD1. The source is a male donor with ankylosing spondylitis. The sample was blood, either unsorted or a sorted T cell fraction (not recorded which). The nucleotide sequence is TGTGCCAGCAGCGGCCAAGACAGGGCCATCTATGGCTACACCTTC. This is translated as CASSGQDRAIYGYTF.